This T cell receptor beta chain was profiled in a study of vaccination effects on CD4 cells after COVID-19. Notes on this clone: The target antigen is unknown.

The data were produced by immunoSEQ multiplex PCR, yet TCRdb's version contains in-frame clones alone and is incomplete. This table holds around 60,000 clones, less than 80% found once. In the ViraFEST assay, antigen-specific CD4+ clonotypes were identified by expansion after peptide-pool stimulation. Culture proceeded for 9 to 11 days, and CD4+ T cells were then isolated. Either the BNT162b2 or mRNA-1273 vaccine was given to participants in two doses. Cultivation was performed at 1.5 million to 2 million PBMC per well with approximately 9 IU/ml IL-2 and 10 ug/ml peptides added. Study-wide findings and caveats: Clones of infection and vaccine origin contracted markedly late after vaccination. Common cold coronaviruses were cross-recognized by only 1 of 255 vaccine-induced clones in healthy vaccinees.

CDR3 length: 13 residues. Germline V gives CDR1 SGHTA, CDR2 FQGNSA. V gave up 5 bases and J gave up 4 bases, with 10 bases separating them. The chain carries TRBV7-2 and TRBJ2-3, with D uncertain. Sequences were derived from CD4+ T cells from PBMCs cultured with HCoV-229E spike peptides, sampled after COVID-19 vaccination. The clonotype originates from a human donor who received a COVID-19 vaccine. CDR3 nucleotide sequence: TGTGCCAGCAGCGATCCTGGCCCAGATACGCAGTATTTT. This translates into CASSDPGPDTQYF.